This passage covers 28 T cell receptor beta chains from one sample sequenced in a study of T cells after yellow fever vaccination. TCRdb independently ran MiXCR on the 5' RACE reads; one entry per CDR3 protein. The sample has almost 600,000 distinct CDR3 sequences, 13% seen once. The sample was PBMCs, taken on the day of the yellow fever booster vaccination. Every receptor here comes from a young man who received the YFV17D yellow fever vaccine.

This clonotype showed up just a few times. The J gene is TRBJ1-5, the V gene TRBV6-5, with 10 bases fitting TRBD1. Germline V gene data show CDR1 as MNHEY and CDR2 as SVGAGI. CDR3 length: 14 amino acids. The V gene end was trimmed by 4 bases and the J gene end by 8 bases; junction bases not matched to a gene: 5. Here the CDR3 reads CASSSGTGAKPQHF. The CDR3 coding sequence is TGTGCCAGCAGTTCAGGGACAGGGGCGAAGCCCCAGCATTTT.

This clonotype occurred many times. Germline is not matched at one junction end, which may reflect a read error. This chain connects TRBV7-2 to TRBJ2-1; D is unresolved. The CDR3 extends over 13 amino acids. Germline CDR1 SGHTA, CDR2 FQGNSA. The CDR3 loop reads CASSLGLYNEQFF. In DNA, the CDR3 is TGTGCCAGCAGTTTAGGGCTCTACAATGAGCAGTTCTTC.

The CDR3 DNA reads TGTGCCACCAGTTCGACGGGACTAGCGGGAGGGTTGAATGAGCAGTTCTTC. Encoded protein: CATSSTGLAGGLNEQFF. The V call is TRBV24-1, the J call TRBJ2-1, with TRBD2 matching over 16 bases. Germline CDR1 and CDR2: KGHDR and SFDVKD. The trim removed 6 bases at V and 7 bases at J, leaving 8 bases unmatched. The CDR3 sequence is 17 residues long.

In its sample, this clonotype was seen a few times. The CDR3 region has the DNA TGCAGTGCTAAGCGGTGGCTAGCGGGAGGCACGAAAACAGATACGCAGTATTTT. As protein: CSAKRWLAGGTKTDTQYF. The chain employs TRBV20-1 and TRBJ2-3; TRBD2 aligns across 11 bases. CDR3 length: 18 amino acids. J was trimmed by 3 bases and V by 4 bases; bases with no gene match: 15. Germline V gene data show CDR1 as DFQATT and CDR2 as SNEGSKA (reference sequence).

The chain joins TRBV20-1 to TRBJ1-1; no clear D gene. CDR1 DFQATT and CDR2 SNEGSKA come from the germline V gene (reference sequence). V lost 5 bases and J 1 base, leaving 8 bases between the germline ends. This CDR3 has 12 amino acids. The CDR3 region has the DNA TGCAGTGCTCTTACAACGAACACTGAAGCTTTCTTT. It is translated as CSALTTNTEAFF.

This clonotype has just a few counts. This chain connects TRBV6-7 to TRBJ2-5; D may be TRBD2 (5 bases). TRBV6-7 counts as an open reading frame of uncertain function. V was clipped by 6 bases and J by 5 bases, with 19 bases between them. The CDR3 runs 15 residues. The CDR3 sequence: CASRGKAVRGETQYF. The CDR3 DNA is TGTGCCAGCAGAGGGAAAGCGGTACGCGGGGAGACCCAGTACTTC.

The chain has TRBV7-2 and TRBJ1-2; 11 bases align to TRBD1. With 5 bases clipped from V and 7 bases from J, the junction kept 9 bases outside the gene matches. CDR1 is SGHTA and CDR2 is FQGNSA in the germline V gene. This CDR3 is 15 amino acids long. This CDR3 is CASSVTGTGGGGYTF. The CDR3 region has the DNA TGTGCCAGCAGCGTTACCGGGACAGGGGGTGGTGGCTACACCTTC.

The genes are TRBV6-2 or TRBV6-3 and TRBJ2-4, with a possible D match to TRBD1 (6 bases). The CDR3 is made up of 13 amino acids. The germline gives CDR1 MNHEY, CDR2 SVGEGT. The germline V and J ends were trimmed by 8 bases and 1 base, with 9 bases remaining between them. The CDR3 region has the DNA TGTGCCAGCTGCCAGGGGGCCAAAAACATTCAGTACTTC. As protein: CASCQGAKNIQYF.

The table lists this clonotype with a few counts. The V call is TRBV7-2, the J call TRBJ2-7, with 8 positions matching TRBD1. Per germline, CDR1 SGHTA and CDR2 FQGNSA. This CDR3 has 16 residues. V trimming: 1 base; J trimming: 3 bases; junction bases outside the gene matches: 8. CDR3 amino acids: CASSLVPGTGFYEQYF. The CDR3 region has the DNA TGTGCCAGCAGCTTAGTCCCCGGGACAGGCTTCTACGAGCAGTACTTC.

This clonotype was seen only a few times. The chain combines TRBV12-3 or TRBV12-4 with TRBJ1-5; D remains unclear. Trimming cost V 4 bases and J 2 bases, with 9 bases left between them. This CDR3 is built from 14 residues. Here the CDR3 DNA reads TGTGCCAGCAGTTACGATTGGGGCAATCAGCCCCAGCATTTT. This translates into CASSYDWGNQPQHF.

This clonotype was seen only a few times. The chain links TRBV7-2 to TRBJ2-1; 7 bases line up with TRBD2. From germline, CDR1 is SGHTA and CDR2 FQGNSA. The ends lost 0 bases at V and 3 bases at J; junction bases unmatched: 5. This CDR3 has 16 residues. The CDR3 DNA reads TGTGCCAGCAGCTTAGCTCTGGCTAGCGGCTACAATGAGCAGTTCTTC. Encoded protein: CASSLALASGYNEQFF.

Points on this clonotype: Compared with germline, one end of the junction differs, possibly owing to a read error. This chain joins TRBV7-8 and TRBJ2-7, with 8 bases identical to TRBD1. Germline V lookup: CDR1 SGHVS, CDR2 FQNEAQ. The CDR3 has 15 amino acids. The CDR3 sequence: CASSRGGQASHEQYF. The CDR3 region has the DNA TGTGCCAGCAGCAGAGGGGGACAGGCCTCCCACGAGCAGTACTTC.

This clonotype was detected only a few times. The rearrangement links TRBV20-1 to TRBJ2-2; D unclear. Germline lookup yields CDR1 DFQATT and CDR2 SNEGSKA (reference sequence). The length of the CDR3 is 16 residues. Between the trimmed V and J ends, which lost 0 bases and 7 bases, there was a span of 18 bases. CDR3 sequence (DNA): TGCAGTGCTAGAGATTTAAAGGGTGTAGTTAGCGGGGAGCTGTTTTTT. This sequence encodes CSARDLKGVVSGELFF.

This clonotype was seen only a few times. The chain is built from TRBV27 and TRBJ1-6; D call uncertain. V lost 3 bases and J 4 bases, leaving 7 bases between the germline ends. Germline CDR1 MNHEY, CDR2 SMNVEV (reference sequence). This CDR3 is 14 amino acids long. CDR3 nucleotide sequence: TGTGCCAGCAGTTTTCCGGTGTATAATTCACCCCTCCACTTT. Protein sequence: CASSFPVYNSPLHF.

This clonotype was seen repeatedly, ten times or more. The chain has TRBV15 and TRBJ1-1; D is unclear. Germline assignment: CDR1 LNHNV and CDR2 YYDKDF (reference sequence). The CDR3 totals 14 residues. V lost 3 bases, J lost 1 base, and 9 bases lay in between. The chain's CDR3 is CATSRNRRNTEAFF. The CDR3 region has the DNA TGTGCCACCAGCAGGAACCGGAGGAACACTGAAGCTTTCTTT.

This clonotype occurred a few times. CDR3 nucleotides: TGTGCCAGCAGTTACTCGGCAATGGACAGGGCGGAGACCCAGTACTTC. It translates to CASSYSAMDRAETQYF. The chain recombines TRBV6-5 with TRBJ2-5; 8 positions match TRBD1. V trimming: 0 bases; J trimming: 5 bases; junction bases outside the gene matches: 8. This CDR3 is built from 16 residues. The germline V gene has CDR1 MNHEY and CDR2 SVGAGI.

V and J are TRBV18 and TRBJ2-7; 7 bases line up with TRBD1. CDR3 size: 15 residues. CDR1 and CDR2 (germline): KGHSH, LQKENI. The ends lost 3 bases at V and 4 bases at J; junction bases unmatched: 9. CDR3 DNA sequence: TGTGCCAGCTCACCCAAAACGGCAGGGGGATACGAGCAGTACTTC. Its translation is CASSPKTAGGYEQYF.

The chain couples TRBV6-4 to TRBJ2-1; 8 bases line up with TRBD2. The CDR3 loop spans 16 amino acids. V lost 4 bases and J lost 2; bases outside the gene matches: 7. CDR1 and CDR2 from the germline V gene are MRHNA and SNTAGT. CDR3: CASSVLSGTTYNEQFF. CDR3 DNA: TGTGCCAGCAGTGTTCTTAGCGGGACGACCTACAATGAGCAGTTCTTC.

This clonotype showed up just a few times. In DNA form, the CDR3 reads TGCAGTGCCAATGATGGCGAGCAGTTCTTC. Translated: CSANDGEQFF. V and J are TRBV20-1 and TRBJ2-1; unclear D gene. Trimming shortened V by 6 bases and J by 10 bases, and 10 bases separated the two germline ends. The CDR3 runs to 10 residues. In germline, CDR1 is DFQATT, CDR2 SNEGSKA (reference sequence).

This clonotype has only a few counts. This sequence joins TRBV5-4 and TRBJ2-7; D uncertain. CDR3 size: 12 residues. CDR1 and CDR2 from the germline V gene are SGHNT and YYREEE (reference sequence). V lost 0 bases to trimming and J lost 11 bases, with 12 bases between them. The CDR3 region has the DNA TGTGCCAGCAGCTTGGATGGGTTTAAGGAGTACTTC. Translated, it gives CASSLDGFKEYF.

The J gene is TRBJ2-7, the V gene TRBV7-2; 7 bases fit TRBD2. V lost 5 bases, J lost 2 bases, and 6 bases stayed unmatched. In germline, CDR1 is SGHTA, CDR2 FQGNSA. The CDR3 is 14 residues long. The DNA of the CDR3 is TGTGCCAGCAGCGCGCCTAGCGGTGCCTACGAGCAGTACTTC. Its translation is CASSAPSGAYEQYF.

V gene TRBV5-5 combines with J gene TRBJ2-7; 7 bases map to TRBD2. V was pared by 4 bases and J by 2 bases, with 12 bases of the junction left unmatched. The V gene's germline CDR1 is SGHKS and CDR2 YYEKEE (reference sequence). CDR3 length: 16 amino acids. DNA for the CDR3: TGTGCCAGCAGCACCTTAAGCGGGAAAGGGGCCTACGAGCAGTACTTC. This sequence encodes CASSTLSGKGAYEQYF.

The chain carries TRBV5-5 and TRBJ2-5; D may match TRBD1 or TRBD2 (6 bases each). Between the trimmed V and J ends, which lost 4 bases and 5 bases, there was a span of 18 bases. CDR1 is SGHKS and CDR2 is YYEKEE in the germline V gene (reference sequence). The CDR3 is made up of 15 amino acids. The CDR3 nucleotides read TGTGCCAGCAGCCGGGGGCACACTGGGGTGGAGACCCAGTACTTC. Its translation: CASSRGHTGVETQYF.

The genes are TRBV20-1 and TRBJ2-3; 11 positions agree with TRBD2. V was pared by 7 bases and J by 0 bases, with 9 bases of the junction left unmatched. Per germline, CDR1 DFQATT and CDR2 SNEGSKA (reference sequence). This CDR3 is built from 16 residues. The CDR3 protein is CSVGTSGLPSTDTQYF. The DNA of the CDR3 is TGCAGTGTCGGGACTAGCGGATTACCGAGCACAGATACGCAGTATTTT.

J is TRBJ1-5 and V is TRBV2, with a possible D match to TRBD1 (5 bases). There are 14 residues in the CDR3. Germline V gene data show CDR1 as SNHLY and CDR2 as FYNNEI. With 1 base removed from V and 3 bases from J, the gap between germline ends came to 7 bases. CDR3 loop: CASSEVTVNQPQHF. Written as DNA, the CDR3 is TGTGCCAGCAGTGAAGTGACAGTCAATCAGCCCCAGCATTTT.

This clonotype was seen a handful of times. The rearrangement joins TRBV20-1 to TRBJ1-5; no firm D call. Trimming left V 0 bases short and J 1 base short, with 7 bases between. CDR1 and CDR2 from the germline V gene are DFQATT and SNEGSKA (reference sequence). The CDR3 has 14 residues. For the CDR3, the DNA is TGCAGTGCTAGAGACAGGATGAGCAATCAGCCCCAGCATTTT. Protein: CSARDRMSNQPQHF.

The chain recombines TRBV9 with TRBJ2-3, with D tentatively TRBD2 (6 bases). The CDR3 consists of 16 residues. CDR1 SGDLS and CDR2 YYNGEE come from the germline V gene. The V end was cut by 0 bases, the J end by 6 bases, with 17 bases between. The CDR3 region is CASSVGDSGGVDTQYF. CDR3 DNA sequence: TGTGCCAGCAGCGTAGGAGATAGCGGAGGGGTGGATACGCAGTATTTT.

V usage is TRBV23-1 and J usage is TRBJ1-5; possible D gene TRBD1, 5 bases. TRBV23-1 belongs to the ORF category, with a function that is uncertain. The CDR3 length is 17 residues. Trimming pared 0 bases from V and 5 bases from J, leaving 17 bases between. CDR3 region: CASSQSNRRGEYQPQHF. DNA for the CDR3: TGCGCCAGCAGTCAATCGAACAGGCGGGGGGAATATCAGCCCCAGCATTTT.